This T cell receptor beta chain was found in a study of cytomegalovirus exposure and HLA in healthy donors. With regard to this clone: Its target is unknown.

The PCR made use of 60 Vbeta and 13 Jbeta primers. TCRdb's table, derived via immunoSEQ multiplex PCR, lists solely in-frame clones and lacks some. In the table there are 200,000 or so clones, approximately 78% of which are singletons. Germline V gives CDR1 LNHNV, CDR2 YYDKDF (reference sequence). CDR3 length equals 13 residues. Trimming shortened V by 4 bases and J by 3 bases, and 9 bases separated the two germline ends. Regarding the study as a whole: The sole available immune exposure information was CMV serostatus. In a later analysis, a missense DCLRE1C variant was linked to TCR beta V- and J-gene trimming. A cluster of highly shared sequence variants was likely a sequencing artifact.

The sequence derives from a woman aged 50 to 60 in good health and CMV-seropositive. The genes are TRBV15 and TRBJ1-1, with D possibly TRBD1 on 5 matching bases. Source material: PBMCs. DNA for the CDR3: TGTGCCACCAGCACGACAGAGCACACTGAAGCTTTCTTT. Translated, it gives CATSTTEHTEAFF.